This T cell receptor beta chain derives from a study of OX40 agonist ivuxolimab in advanced cancers. Sequenced by immunoSEQ multiplex PCR; TCRdb stores in-frame clones only, minus some. Of under 110,000 clones listed, 90% are singletons. This CDR3 has 14 amino acids. V was pared by 7 bases and J by 2 bases, with 7 bases of the junction left unmatched. Germline-derived CDR1 and CDR2 are SGHDT and YYEEEE. The sequence came from an adult with an advanced solid tumor such as melanoma, head and neck, liver or kidney cancer. The source material was CD4+ or CD8+ T cells sorted from blood, sampled in a trial of the OX40 agonist ivuxolimab. The chain is built from TRBV5-6 and TRBJ2-7; 9 nucleotides align to TRBD1. CDR3: CASEGQGAAYEQYF. The CDR3 DNA sequence: TGTGCCAGCGAGGGACAGGGAGCGGCCTACGAGCAGTACTTC.